This T cell receptor beta chain was documented in a study of response to subunit inactivated influenza vaccine. This clonotype occurred a few times. Its antigen remains unknown. MiXCR, applied by TCRdb to the RT-PCR reads, yields one record per CDR3 protein. The table includes a few hundred thousand distinct CDR3 sequences, 14% detected once. Study conclusions and caveats: The authors put forward the suggestion that each seasonal influenza vaccination may bring in only a limited number of new T cells.

Trimming took 2 bases from V and 4 from J, leaving 13 bases between them. Germline V lookup: CDR1 MGHRA, CDR2 YSYEKL. The CDR3 totals 15 residues. This receptor was obtained from a man aged 50 to 59 who received an inactivated influenza vaccine. Sequences were derived from PBMCs from blood, sampled approximately 12 days after vaccination. The V and J genes are TRBV4-1 and TRBJ2-3, with D perhaps assigned TRBD1 or TRBD2 (5 bases each). The CDR3 sequence: CASSQRAGSSDTQYF. CDR3 coding DNA: TGCGCCAGCAGCCAACGGGCAGGGAGCTCAGATACGCAGTATTTT.